This TCR beta chain was obtained from a study of shared clonotypes between healthy human individuals. General study points: Large sequencing depth failed to make sorted-subset sequencing complete, rarefaction showed.

Germline-derived CDR1 and CDR2 are MDHEN and SYDVKM. V shed 1 base and J shed 5 bases, with 12 bases lying between them. The CDR3 length is 14 residues. Comment on this clone: Its antigen is not known.

Data came from immunoSEQ multiplex PCR; TCRdb stores just in-frame clones and leaves some out. The table shows about 2.1 million clones, with about 92% occurring only once. CD45RO-negative cells were positively selected for CCR7, leaving out terminally differentiated effector memory CD45RA+ cells. This TCR derives from a man younger than 35 in good health. Some clones in this sample may be carry-over from other donors' samples. This sequence joins TRBV28 and TRBJ2-7; D is possibly TRBD1 (6 bases). The sample taken for sequencing was naive CD8+ T cells from PBMCs. The CDR3 bases are TGTGCCAGCAGTTTATTGGGCAGGGGCAACGAGCAGTACTTC. Translated, it gives CASSLLGRGNEQYF.